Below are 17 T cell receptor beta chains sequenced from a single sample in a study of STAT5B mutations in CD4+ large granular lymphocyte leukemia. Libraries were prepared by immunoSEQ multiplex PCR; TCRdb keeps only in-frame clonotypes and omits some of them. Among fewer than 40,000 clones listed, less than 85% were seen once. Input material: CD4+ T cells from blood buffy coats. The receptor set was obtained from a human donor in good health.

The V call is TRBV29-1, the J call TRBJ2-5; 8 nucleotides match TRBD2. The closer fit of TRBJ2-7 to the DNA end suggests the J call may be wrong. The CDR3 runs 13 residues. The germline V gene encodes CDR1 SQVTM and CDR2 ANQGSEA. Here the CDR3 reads CSVASGGRYEQYF. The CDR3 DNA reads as TGCAGCGTGGCCTCGGGGGGGCGGTACGAGCAGTACTTC.

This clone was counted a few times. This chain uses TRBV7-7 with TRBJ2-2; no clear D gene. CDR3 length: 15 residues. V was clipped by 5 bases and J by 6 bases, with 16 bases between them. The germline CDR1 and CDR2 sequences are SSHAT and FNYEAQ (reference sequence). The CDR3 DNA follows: TGTGCCAGCAGCGCCTCGGGCCAGTTTGCCGGGGAGCTGTTTTTT. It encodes CASSASGQFAGELFF.

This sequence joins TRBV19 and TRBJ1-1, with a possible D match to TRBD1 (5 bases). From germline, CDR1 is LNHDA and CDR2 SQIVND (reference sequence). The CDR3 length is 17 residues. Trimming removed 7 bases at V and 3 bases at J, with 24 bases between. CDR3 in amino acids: CASTLPSGVWGDTEAFF. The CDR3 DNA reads TGTGCCAGTACCCTCCCGAGCGGGGTATGGGGGGACACTGAAGCTTTCTTT.

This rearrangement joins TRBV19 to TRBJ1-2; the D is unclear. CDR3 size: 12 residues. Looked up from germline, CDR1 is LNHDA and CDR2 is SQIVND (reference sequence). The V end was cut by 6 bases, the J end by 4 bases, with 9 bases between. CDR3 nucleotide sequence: TGTGCCAGTAGGAGGTTCCGCTATGGCTACACCTTC. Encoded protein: CASRRFRYGYTF.

CDR3 residues: CASREGGAPYEQYF. CDR3 nucleotides: TGTGCCAGCAGGGAGGGAGGGGCTCCCTACGAGCAGTACTTC. This chain links TRBV2 with TRBJ2-7; 7 nucleotides agree with TRBD2. Germline lookup yields CDR1 SNHLY and CDR2 FYNNEI. CDR3 size: 14 residues. Trimming at V came to 6 bases and at J to 2 bases, leaving 7 bases not matched to a gene.

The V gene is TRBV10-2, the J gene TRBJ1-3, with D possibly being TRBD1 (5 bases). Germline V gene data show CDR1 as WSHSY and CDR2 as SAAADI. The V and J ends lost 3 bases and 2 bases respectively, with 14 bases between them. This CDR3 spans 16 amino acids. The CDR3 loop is CASSDQGLTTGNTIYF. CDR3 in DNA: TGCGCCAGCAGTGATCAGGGATTGACGACTGGAAACACCATATATTTT.

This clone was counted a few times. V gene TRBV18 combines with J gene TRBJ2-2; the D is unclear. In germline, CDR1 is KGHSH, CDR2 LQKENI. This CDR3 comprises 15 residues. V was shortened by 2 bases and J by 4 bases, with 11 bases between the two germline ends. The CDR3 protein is CASSPFRSLTGELFF. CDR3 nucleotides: TGTGCCAGCTCACCATTCAGGTCCCTCACCGGGGAGCTGTTTTTT.

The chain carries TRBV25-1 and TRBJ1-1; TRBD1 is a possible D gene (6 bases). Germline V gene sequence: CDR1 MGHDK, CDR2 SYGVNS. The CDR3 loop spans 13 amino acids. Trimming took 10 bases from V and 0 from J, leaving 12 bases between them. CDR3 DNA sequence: TGTGCCACCCAGACAGGCGTGAACACTGAAGCTTTCTTT. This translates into CATQTGVNTEAFF.

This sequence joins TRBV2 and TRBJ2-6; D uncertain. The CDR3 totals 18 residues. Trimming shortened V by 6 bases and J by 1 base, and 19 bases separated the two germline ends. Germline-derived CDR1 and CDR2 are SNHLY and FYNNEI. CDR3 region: CASRDPTRGVSGANVLTF. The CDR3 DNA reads TGTGCCAGCAGGGACCCGACACGAGGCGTGTCTGGGGCCAACGTCCTGACTTTC. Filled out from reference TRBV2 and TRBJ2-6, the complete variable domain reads EPEVTQTPSHQVTQMGQEVILRCVPISNHLYFYWYRQILGQKVEFLVSFYNNEISEKSEIFDDQFSVERPDGSNFTLKIRSTKLEDSAMYFCASRDPTRGVSGANVLTFGAGSRLTVL.

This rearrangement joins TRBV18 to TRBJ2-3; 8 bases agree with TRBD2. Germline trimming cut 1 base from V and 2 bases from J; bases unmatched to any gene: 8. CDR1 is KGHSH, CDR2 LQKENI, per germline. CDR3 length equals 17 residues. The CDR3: CASSPLAYSGATDTQYF. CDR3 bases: TGTGCCAGCTCACCACTTGCCTATAGCGGGGCCACAGATACGCAGTATTTT.

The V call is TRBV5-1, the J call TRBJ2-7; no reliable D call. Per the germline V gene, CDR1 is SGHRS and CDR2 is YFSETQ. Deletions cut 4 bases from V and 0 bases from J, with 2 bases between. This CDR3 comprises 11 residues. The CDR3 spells CASSDSYEQYF. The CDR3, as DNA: TGCGCCAGCAGCGACTCCTACGAGCAGTACTTC.

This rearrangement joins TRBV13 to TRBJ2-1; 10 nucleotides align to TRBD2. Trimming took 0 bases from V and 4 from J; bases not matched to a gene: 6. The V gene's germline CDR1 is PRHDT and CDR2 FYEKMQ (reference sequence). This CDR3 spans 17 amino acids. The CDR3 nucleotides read TGTGCCAGCAGCTTAGGCCTCGGACTAGCGGCGTACAATGAGCAGTTCTTC. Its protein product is CASSLGLGLAAYNEQFF. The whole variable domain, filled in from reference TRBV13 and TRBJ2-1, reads AAGVIQSPRHLIKEKRETATLKCYPIPRHDTVYWYQQGPGQDPQFLISFYEKMQSDKGSIPDRFSAQQFSDYHSELNMSSLELGDSALYFCASSLGLGLAAYNEQFFGPGTRLTVL.

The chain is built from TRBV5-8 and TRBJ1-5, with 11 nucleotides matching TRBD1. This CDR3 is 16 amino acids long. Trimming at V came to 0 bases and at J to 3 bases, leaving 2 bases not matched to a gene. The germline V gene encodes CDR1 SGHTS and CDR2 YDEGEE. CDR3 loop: CASSLGTGGYNQPQHF. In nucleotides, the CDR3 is TGTGCCAGCAGCTTGGGGACAGGGGGCTACAATCAGCCCCAGCATTTT.

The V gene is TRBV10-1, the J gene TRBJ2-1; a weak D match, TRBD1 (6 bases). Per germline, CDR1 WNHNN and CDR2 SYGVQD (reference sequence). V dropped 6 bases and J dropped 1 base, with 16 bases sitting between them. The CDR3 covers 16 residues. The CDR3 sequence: CASSPAGTPSYNEQFF. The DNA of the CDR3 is TGCGCCAGCAGCCCCGCCGGGACACCTTCCTACAATGAGCAGTTCTTC.

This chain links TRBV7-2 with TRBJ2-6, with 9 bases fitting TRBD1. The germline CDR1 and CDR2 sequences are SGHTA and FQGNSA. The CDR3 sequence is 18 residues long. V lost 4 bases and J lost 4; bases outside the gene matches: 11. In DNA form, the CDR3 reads TGTGCCAGCAGCTCAGGATACAGGGGGCGCAGAGGGGCCAACGTCCTGACTTTC. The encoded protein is CASSSGYRGRRGANVLTF.

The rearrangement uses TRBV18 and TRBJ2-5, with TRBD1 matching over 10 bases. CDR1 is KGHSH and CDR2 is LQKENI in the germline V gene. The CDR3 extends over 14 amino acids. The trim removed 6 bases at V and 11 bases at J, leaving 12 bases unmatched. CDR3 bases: TGTGCCAGCTCGGCCGGGACAGGGGTGGGGGAGCAGTACTTC. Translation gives CASSAGTGVGEQYF.

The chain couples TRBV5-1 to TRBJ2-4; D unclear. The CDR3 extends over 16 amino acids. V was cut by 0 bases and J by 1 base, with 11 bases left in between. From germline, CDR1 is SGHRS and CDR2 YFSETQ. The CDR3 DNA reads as TGCGCCAGCAGCTTGGGGGCAGATCCGGCCAAAAACATTCAGTACTTC. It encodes CASSLGADPAKNIQYF.